Listed below are T cell receptor beta chains from one sample, sequenced in a study of cytomegalovirus exposure and HLA in healthy donors. Sequencing was performed with immunoSEQ multiplex PCR; in TCRdb, only in-frame clones are kept and a portion is missing. In the table there are around 110,000 clones, 82% of which are singletons. Input material: PBMCs. The receptors here all came from a young man in good health and CMV-seropositive. Each CDR3 is given with its conserved first and last residue. Each record gives: J gene, CDR3 length, V gene, D gene, clone size, CDR3 protein, CDR3 DNA. The D gene is left open where the match is weak. Only some rows state a clone size, as once, few, many or a class for expanded clones.

j_gene: TRBJ1-1
len: 16
v_gene: TRBV5-1
d_gene: TRBD1
abundance: -
CDR3aa: CASSLEAGGAGTEAFF
CDR3nt: TGCGCCAGCAGCTTGGAGGCAGGGGGCGCGGGGACTGAAGCTTTCTTT

j_gene: TRBJ2-7
len: 16
v_gene: TRBV5-1
d_gene: TRBD2
abundance: -
CDR3aa: CASSHRTSGEAYEQYF
CDR3nt: TGCGCCAGCAGCCACAGGACTAGCGGGGAGGCCTACGAGCAGTACTTC

j_gene: TRBJ1-1
len: 15
v_gene: TRBV11-2
d_gene: -
abundance: few
CDR3aa: CASSLANRLDTEAFF
CDR3nt: TGTGCCAGCAGCTTAGCCAACAGGCTGGACACTGAAGCTTTCTTT

j_gene: TRBJ1-5
len: 12
v_gene: TRBV18
d_gene: -
abundance: -
CDR3aa: CASSNQGDSQHF
CDR3nt: TGTGCCAGCTCAAATCAGGGCGACTCCCAGCATTTT

j_gene: TRBJ2-1
len: 15
v_gene: TRBV7-6
d_gene: -
abundance: few
CDR3aa: CATSTGEGAYNEQFF
CDR3nt: TGTGCCACCAGCACCGGGGAGGGGGCCTACAATGAGCAGTTCTTC

j_gene: TRBJ1-1
len: 13
v_gene: TRBV9
d_gene: -
abundance: -
CDR3aa: CASSASMNTEAFF
CDR3nt: TGTGCCAGCAGCGCCTCTATGAACACTGAAGCTTTCTTT

j_gene: TRBJ2-5
len: 15
v_gene: TRBV18
d_gene: TRBD1
abundance: -
CDR3aa: CASSPTGALQETQYF
CDR3nt: TGTGCCAGCTCACCGACAGGGGCCCTACAAGAGACCCAGTACTTC

j_gene: TRBJ1-2
len: 14
v_gene: TRBV10-3
d_gene: -
abundance: -
CDR3aa: CAISEGGINYGYTF
CDR3nt: TGTGCCATCAGTGAGGGCGGAATTAACTATGGCTACACCTTC

j_gene: TRBJ2-5
len: 13
v_gene: TRBV19
d_gene: -
abundance: -
CDR3aa: CASTTDSQETQYF
CDR3nt: TGTGCCAGTACCACGGACAGCCAAGAGACCCAGTACTTC

j_gene: TRBJ1-2
len: 12
v_gene: TRBV29-1
d_gene: -
abundance: once
CDR3aa: CSVQEGSSGYTF
CDR3nt: TGCAGCGTTCAGGAGGGTTCCAGCGGCTACACCTTC

j_gene: TRBJ1-1
len: 13
v_gene: TRBV10-3
d_gene: -
abundance: -
CDR3aa: CAISESLGAGAFF
CDR3nt: TGTGCCATCAGTGAGTCGTTGGGGGCTGGGGCTTTCTTT

j_gene: TRBJ1-1
len: 15
v_gene: TRBV5-4
d_gene: TRBD1
abundance: -
CDR3aa: CASSPKNWGQPEAFF
CDR3nt: TGTGCCAGCAGCCCCAAAAACTGGGGACAGCCTGAAGCTTTCTTT

j_gene: TRBJ2-2
len: 17
v_gene: TRBV27
d_gene: TRBD2
abundance: -
CDR3aa: CASSWAAGEGFTGELFF
CDR3nt: TGTGCCAGCAGTTGGGCAGCGGGAGAGGGATTCACCGGGGAGCTGTTTTTT

j_gene: TRBJ1-3
len: 15
v_gene: TRBV5-1
d_gene: -
abundance: -
CDR3aa: CASSLGRNSGNTIYF
CDR3nt: TGCGCCAGCAGCTTGGGCAGAAACTCTGGAAACACCATATATTTT

j_gene: TRBJ2-1
len: 13
v_gene: TRBV7-8
d_gene: -
abundance: -
CDR3aa: CASSRERRYEQFF
CDR3nt: TGTGCCAGCAGCCGTGAGAGGAGGTATGAGCAGTTCTTC

j_gene: TRBJ2-5
len: 13
v_gene: TRBV15
d_gene: -
abundance: -
CDR3aa: CATSNEQEETQYF
CDR3nt: TGTGCCACCAGTAACGAACAGGAGGAGACCCAGTACTTC

j_gene: TRBJ1-1
len: 14
v_gene: TRBV5-1
d_gene: -
abundance: -
CDR3aa: CASSLGAMNTEAFF
CDR3nt: TGCGCCAGCAGCTTGGGGGCGATGAACACTGAAGCTTTCTTT

j_gene: TRBJ1-2
len: 13
v_gene: TRBV27
d_gene: -
abundance: few
CDR3aa: CASSFMQFHGYTF
CDR3nt: TGTGCCAGCAGTTTTATGCAGTTTCATGGCTACACCTTC

j_gene: TRBJ2-7
len: 15
v_gene: TRBV6-4
d_gene: TRBD2
abundance: -
CDR3aa: CASSAVTSGGYEQYF
CDR3nt: TGTGCCAGCAGTGCCGTGACTAGCGGGGGCTACGAGCAGTACTTC

j_gene: TRBJ1-5
len: 16
v_gene: TRBV5-1
d_gene: -
abundance: once
CDR3aa: CASSLGPYYSNQPQHF
CDR3nt: TGCGCCAGCAGCTTAGGCCCATACTATAGCAATCAGCCCCAGCATTTT

j_gene: TRBJ1-4
len: 17
v_gene: TRBV5-8
d_gene: -
abundance: few
CDR3aa: CASSLESGVLPDEKLFF
CDR3nt: TGTGCCAGCAGCTTGGAGTCAGGGGTTTTACCGGATGAAAAACTGTTTTTT

j_gene: TRBJ2-2
len: 12
v_gene: TRBV5-1
d_gene: -
abundance: -
CDR3aa: CASSLGAGELFF
CDR3nt: TGCGCCAGCAGCTTGGGGGCAGGGGAGCTGTTTTTT

j_gene: TRBJ2-5
len: 14
v_gene: TRBV5-1
d_gene: -
abundance: few
CDR3aa: CASSLGQPAPTQYF
CDR3nt: TGCGCCAGCAGCTTAGGACAGCCCGCACCGACCCAGTACTTC

j_gene: TRBJ1-4
len: 17
v_gene: TRBV4-1
d_gene: -
abundance: -
CDR3aa: CASSLEAGARANEKLFF
CDR3nt: TGCGCCAGCAGCCTCGAGGCAGGGGCGCGGGCTAATGAAAAACTGTTTTTT

j_gene: TRBJ1-1
len: 17
v_gene: TRBV18
d_gene: -
abundance: -
CDR3aa: CASSPAASRVVYTEAFF
CDR3nt: TGTGCCAGCTCACCAGCGGCTTCGAGGGTTGTGTACACTGAAGCTTTCTTT

j_gene: TRBJ1-1
len: 15
v_gene: TRBV19
d_gene: -
abundance: -
CDR3aa: CASSRLQGGYTEAFF
CDR3nt: TGTGCCAGTAGTCGACTACAGGGAGGGTACACTGAAGCTTTCTTT

j_gene: TRBJ2-3
len: 14
v_gene: TRBV5-1
d_gene: -
abundance: -
CDR3aa: CASSLAQGSDTQYF
CDR3nt: TGCGCCAGCAGCTTAGCGCAGGGGTCAGATACGCAGTATTTT

j_gene: TRBJ1-4
len: 16
v_gene: TRBV9
d_gene: -
abundance: -
CDR3aa: CASSARGGRANEKLFF
CDR3nt: TGTGCCAGCAGCGCACGGGGGGGCCGTGCAAATGAAAAACTGTTTTTT

j_gene: TRBJ1-5
len: 15
v_gene: TRBV7-2
d_gene: -
abundance: -
CDR3aa: CASSSQAAGGQPQHF
CDR3nt: TGTGCCAGCAGCTCCCAGGCGGCCGGGGGTCAGCCCCAGCATTTT

j_gene: TRBJ1-1
len: 11
v_gene: TRBV20-1
d_gene: -
abundance: -
CDR3aa: CSAGRTCEAFF
CDR3nt: TGCAGTGCTGGTAGGACTTGTGAAGCTTTCTTT

j_gene: TRBJ2-3
len: 14
v_gene: TRBV5-4
d_gene: -
abundance: -
CDR3aa: CASTVRGGADTQYF
CDR3nt: TGTGCCAGCACAGTTAGAGGGGGGGCAGATACGCAGTATTTT

j_gene: TRBJ1-2
len: 17
v_gene: TRBV7-9
d_gene: -
abundance: -
CDR3aa: CASSAAGTGEVLSGYTF
CDR3nt: TGTGCCAGCAGCGCCGCCGGTACGGGGGAGGTGTTGTCTGGCTACACCTTC

j_gene: TRBJ2-7
len: 14
v_gene: TRBV11-2
d_gene: -
abundance: -
CDR3aa: CASSLVQGSYEQYF
CDR3nt: TGTGCCAGCAGCTTAGTGCAGGGCTCCTACGAGCAGTACTTC

j_gene: TRBJ2-5
len: 15
v_gene: TRBV10-3
d_gene: TRBD1
abundance: -
CDR3aa: CAISRQGGMLETQYF
CDR3nt: TGTGCCATCAGCCGACAGGGTGGAATGCTAGAGACCCAGTACTTC

j_gene: TRBJ2-3
len: 18
v_gene: TRBV5-6
d_gene: TRBD2
abundance: -
CDR3aa: CASSFLTSGSIHGDTQYF
CDR3nt: TGTGCCAGCAGCTTTTTAACTAGCGGGAGTATCCATGGAGATACGCAGTATTTT

j_gene: TRBJ2-3
len: 14
v_gene: TRBV4-1
d_gene: -
abundance: -
CDR3aa: CASSHYPSTDTQYF
CDR3nt: TGCGCCAGCAGCCATTATCCTAGCACAGATACGCAGTATTTT

j_gene: TRBJ2-7
len: 16
v_gene: TRBV5-1
d_gene: -
abundance: -
CDR3aa: CASSLAWRGVSYEQYF
CDR3nt: TGCGCCAGCAGCTTGGCCTGGAGAGGAGTATCCTACGAGCAGTACTTC

j_gene: TRBJ1-6
len: 19
v_gene: TRBV14
d_gene: TRBD1
abundance: -
CDR3aa: CASSNGTGEWSSYNSPLHF
CDR3nt: TGTGCCAGCAGCAACGGGACAGGGGAATGGAGTTCCTATAATTCACCCCTCCACTTT

j_gene: TRBJ2-7
len: 16
v_gene: TRBV2
d_gene: TRBD2
abundance: once
CDR3aa: CASSEISSGGLYEQYF
CDR3nt: TGTGCCAGCAGTGAAATCTCCAGCGGGGGACTCTACGAGCAGTACTTC

j_gene: TRBJ1-1
len: 14
v_gene: TRBV5-1
d_gene: TRBD1
abundance: -
CDR3aa: CASSSDRANTEAFF
CDR3nt: TGCGCCAGCAGCTCGGACAGGGCGAACACTGAAGCTTTCTTT

j_gene: TRBJ2-2
len: 19
v_gene: TRBV7-9
d_gene: TRBD2
abundance: -
CDR3aa: CASTTIGLAGGTNTGELFF
CDR3nt: TGTGCCAGCACCACCATAGGACTAGCGGGGGGGACGAACACCGGGGAGCTGTTTTTT

j_gene: TRBJ1-5
len: 15
v_gene: TRBV6-6
d_gene: -
abundance: -
CDR3aa: CASTEFGEGNQPQHF
CDR3nt: TGTGCCAGCACGGAGTTCGGGGAGGGCAATCAGCCCCAGCATTTT

j_gene: TRBJ2-7
len: 16
v_gene: TRBV7-3
d_gene: TRBD1
abundance: -
CDR3aa: CASSLKVWDRGHEQYF
CDR3nt: TGTGCCAGCAGCTTAAAAGTTTGGGACAGGGGCCACGAGCAGTACTTC

j_gene: TRBJ2-1
len: 15
v_gene: TRBV28
d_gene: TRBD2
abundance: -
CDR3aa: CASSRLAGFYNEQFF
CDR3nt: TGTGCCAGCAGCAGACTAGCGGGGTTTTACAATGAGCAGTTCTTC

j_gene: TRBJ1-1
len: 14
v_gene: TRBV4-1
d_gene: TRBD1
abundance: few
CDR3aa: CASSPDRANPEAFF
CDR3nt: TGCGCCAGCAGCCCGGACAGGGCTAACCCTGAAGCTTTCTTT

j_gene: TRBJ1-1
len: 15
v_gene: TRBV15
d_gene: -
abundance: few
CDR3aa: CATSIGGLRDTEAFF
CDR3nt: TGTGCCACCAGCATCGGGGGTCTCAGGGACACTGAAGCTTTCTTT